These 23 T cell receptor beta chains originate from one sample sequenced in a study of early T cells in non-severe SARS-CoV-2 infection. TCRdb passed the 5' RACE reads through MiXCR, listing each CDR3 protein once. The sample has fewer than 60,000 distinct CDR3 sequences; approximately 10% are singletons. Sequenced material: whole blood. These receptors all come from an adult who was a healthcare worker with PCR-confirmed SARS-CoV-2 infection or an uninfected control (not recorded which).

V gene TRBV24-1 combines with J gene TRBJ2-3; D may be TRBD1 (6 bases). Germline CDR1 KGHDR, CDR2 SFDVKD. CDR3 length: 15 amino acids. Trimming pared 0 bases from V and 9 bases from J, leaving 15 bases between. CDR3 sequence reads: CATSDLQSGTTTQYF. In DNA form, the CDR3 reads TGTGCCACCAGTGATTTGCAGAGTGGGACAACAACGCAGTATTTT.

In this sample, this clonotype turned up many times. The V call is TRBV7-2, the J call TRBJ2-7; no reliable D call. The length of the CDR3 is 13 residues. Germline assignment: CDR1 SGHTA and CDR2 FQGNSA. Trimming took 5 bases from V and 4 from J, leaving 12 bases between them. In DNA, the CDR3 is TGTGCCAGCAGCGCTTCATGGAAGTACGAGCAGTACTTC. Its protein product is CASSASWKYEQYF.

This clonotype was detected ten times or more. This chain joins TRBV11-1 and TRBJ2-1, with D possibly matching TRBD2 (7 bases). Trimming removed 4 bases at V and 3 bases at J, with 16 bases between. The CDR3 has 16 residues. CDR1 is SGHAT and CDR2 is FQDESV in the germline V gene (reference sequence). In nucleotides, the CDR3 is TGTGCCAGCAGCTCCTCCCAGGGGACTAACTACAATGAGCAGTTCTTC. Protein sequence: CASSSSQGTNYNEQFF.

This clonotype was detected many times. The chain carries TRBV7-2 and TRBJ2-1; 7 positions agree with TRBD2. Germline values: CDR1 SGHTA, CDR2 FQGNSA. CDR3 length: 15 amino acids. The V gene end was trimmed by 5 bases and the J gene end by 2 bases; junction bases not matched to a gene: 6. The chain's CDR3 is CASSPTSGTYNEQFF. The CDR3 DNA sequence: TGTGCCAGCAGCCCAACCAGCGGGACCTACAATGAGCAGTTCTTC.

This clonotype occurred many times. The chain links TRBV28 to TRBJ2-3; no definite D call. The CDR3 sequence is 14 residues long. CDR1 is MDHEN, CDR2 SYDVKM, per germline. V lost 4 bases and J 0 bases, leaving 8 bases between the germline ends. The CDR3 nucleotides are TGTGCCAGCAGTTCCCCTGGGAGCACAGATACGCAGTATTTT. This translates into CASSSPGSTDTQYF.

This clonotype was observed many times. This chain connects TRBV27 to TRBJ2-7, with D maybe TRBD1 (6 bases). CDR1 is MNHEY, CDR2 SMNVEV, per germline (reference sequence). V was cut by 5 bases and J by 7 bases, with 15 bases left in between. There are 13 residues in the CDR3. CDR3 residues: CASSLLQGQEQYF. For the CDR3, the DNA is TGTGCCAGCAGTCTATTACAGGGTCAGGAGCAGTACTTC.

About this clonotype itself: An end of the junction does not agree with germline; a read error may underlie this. CDR3 bases: TGTGCCAGCAGCTTAGGTGGGGGACTTACTTTT. Residues: CASSLGGGLTF. The chain links TRBV7-9 to TRBJ1-4, with D possibly matching TRBD1 (5 bases). The CDR3 length is 11 residues. Germline CDR1 is SEHNR and CDR2 is FQNEAQ (reference sequence).

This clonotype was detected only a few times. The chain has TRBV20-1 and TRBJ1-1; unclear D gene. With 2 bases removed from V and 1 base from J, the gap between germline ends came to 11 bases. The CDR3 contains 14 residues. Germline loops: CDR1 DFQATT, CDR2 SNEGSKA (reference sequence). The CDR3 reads CSARKGATNTEAFF. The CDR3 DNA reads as TGCAGTGCTAGAAAGGGAGCCACGAACACTGAAGCTTTCTTT.

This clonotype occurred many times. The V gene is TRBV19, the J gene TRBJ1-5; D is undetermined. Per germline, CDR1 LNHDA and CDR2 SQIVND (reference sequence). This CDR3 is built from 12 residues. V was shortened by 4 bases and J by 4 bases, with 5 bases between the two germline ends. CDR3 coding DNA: TGTGCCAGTAGTAACAGAAATCAGCCCCAGCATTTT. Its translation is CASSNRNQPQHF.

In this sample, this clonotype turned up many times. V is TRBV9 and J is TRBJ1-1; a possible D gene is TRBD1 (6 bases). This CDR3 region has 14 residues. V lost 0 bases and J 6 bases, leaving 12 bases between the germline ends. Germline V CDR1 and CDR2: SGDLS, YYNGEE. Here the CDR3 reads CASSVDGGLAEAFF. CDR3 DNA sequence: TGTGCCAGCAGCGTAGATGGGGGGCTGGCTGAAGCTTTCTTT.

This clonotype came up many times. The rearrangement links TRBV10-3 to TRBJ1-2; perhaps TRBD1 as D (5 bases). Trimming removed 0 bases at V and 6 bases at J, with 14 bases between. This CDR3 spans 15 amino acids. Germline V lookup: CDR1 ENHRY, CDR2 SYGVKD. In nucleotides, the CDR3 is TGTGCCATCAGTGAGTCGGAGGGGAGTCTAGATGGCTACACCTTC. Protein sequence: CAISESEGSLDGYTF.

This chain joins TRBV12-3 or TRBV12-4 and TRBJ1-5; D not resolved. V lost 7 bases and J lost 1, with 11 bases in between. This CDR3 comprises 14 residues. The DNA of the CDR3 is TGTGCCAGCACCCCCTCATCAAGCAATCAGCCCCAGCATTTT. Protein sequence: CASTPSSSNQPQHF.

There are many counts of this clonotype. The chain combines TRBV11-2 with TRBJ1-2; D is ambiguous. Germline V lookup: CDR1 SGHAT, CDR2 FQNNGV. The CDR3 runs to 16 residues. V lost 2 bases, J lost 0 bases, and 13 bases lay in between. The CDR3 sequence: CASSLSFSKANYGYTF. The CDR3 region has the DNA TGTGCCAGCAGCTTATCTTTTTCCAAAGCTAACTATGGCTACACCTTC.

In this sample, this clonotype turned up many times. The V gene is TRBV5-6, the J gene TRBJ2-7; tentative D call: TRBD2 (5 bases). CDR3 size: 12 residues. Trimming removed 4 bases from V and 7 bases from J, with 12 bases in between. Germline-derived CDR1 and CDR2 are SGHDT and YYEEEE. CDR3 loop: CASSPPTGEQYF. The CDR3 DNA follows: TGTGCCAGCAGCCCCCCGACGGGGGAGCAGTACTTC.

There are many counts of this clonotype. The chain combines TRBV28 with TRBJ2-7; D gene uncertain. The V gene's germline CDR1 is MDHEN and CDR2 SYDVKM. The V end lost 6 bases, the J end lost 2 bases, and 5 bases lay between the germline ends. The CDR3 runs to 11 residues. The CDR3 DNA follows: TGTGCCAGCAGCCACACCTACGAGCAGTACTTC. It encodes CASSHTYEQYF.

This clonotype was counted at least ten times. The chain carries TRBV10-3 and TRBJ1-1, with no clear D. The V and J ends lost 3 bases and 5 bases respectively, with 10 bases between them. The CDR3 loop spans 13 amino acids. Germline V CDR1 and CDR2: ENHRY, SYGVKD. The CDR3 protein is CAISDPGVTEAFF. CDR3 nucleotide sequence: TGTGCCATCAGTGACCCCGGAGTGACTGAAGCTTTCTTT.

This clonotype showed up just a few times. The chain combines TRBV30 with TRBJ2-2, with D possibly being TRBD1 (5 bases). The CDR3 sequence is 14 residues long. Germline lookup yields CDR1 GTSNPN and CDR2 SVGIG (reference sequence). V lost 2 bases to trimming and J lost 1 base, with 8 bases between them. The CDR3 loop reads CAWSSGLNTGELFF. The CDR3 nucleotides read TGTGCCTGGAGTTCAGGGCTGAACACCGGGGAGCTGTTTTTT.

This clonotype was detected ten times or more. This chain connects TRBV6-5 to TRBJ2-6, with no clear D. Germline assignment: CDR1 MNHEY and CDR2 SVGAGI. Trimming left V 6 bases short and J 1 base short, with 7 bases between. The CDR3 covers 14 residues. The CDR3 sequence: CASSYRSGANVLTF. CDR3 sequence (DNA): TGTGCCAGCAGCTATCGATCTGGGGCCAACGTCCTGACTTTC.

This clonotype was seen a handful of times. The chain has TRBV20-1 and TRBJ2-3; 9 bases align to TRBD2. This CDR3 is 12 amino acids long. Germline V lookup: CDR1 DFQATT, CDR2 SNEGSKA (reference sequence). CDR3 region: CSGTSYADTQYF. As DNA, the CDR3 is TGCAGCGGGACTAGCTATGCAGATACGCAGTATTTT.

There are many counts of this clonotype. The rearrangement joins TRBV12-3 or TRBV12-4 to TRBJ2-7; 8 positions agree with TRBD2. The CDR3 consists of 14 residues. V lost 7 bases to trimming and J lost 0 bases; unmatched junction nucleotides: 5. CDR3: CASTREGTSYEQYF. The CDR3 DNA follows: TGTGCCAGCACCCGGGAGGGGACCTCCTACGAGCAGTACTTC.

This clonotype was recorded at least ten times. This CDR3 reads CASRPGAANTEAFF. Here the CDR3 DNA reads TGCGCCAGCAGACCAGGGGCAGCGAACACTGAAGCTTTCTTT. This sequence joins TRBV4-1 and TRBJ1-1, with D perhaps TRBD1 (6 bases). This CDR3 comprises 14 residues. V shed 6 bases and J shed 1 base, with 12 bases lying between them. Germline CDR1 is MGHRA and CDR2 is YSYEKL.

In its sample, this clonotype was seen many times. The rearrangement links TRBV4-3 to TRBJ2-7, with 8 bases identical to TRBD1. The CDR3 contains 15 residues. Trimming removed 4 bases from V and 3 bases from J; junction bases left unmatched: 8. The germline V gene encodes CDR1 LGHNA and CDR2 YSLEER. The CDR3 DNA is TGCGCCAGCAGCCGCTATCAAGACAGGGGCTACGAGCAGTACTTC. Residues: CASSRYQDRGYEQYF.

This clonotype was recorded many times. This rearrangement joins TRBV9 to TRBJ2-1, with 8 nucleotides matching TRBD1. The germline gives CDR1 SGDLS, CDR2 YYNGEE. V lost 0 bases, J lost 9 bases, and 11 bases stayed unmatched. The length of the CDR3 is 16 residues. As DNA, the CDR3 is TGTGCCAGCAGCGTAGCCCCTCAGGGGGCGCAAGGTGAGCAGTTCTTC. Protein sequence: CASSVAPQGAQGEQFF.